The rows below give T cell receptor beta chains drawn from one sample of a study of cytomegalovirus exposure and HLA in healthy donors. The repertoire was sequenced with immunoSEQ multiplex PCR; TCRdb's copy has only in-frame clones and lacks some. The sample yields 160,000 or so clones, 75% to 90% seen once. Sequencing was carried out using PBMCs. All receptors derive from a young woman in good health and CMV-seronegative. The conserved cysteine and the conserved F or W are not part of the CDR3 here.

CDR3: ASRAGLEKLF
V: TRBV6-1
J: TRBJ1-4

CDR3: ASSEGTGTVATEAF
V: TRBV10-2
J: TRBJ1-1

CDR3: AHPGGAYEQY
V: TRBV6-5
J: TRBJ2-7

CDR3: ASKQARATGELF
V: TRBV5-1
J: TRBJ2-2

CDR3: ASSPLHPQSTGGGHGYT
V: TRBV2
J: TRBJ1-2

CDR3: ASSSPGRDYGYT
V: TRBV27
J: TRBJ1-2

CDR3: ASKGSLAPYNEQF
V: TRBV2
J: TRBJ2-1

CDR3: ASRSTIHSRNEQF
V: TRBV6-1
J: TRBJ2-1

CDR3: AAKGRGTEAF
V: TRBV10-3
J: TRBJ1-1

CDR3: ASSLGGGASSYNEQF
V: TRBV7-6
J: TRBJ2-1

CDR3: ASSRDYQETQY
V: TRBV4-1
J: TRBJ2-5

CDR3: ASSSGGLGYNSPLH
V: TRBV5-1
J: TRBJ1-6

CDR3: ASSLTGVGTEAF
V: TRBV7-9
J: TRBJ1-1

CDR3: ASNRQEKLF
V: TRBV6-1
J: TRBJ1-4

CDR3: ASSLVGGYGYT
V: TRBV5-1
J: TRBJ1-2

CDR3: ASSTSGTAYGYT
V: TRBV19
J: TRBJ1-2

CDR3: ASSPAGTGNEKLF
V: TRBV5-4
J: TRBJ1-4

CDR3: ASSLVGAGNNEQF
V: TRBV5-1
J: TRBJ2-1

CDR3: ASSYSDSGTEAF
V: TRBV6-5
J: TRBJ1-1

CDR3: ASSGRDLNYEQY
V: TRBV28
J: TRBJ2-7

CDR3: ASGGYGYT
V: TRBV7-2
J: TRBJ1-2

CDR3: ASSDARTTFGKLF
V: TRBV2
J: TRBJ1-4

CDR3: ASSLSHRGRRVYEQY
V: TRBV27
J: NA

CDR3: ASREGGPPYEQY
V: TRBV6-6
J: TRBJ2-7

CDR3: ASSSQAYEQY
V: TRBV11-2
J: TRBJ2-7

CDR3: ASSVRDSYGYT
V: TRBV9
J: TRBJ1-2

CDR3: ASSFLRGSGYT
V: TRBV6-1
J: TRBJ1-2

CDR3: ASRPPGGGQETQY
V: TRBV2
J: TRBJ2-5

CDR3: ASSPDRGGNQPQH
V: TRBV6-1
J: TRBJ1-5

CDR3: SVWKDRGNEKLF
V: TRBV29-1
J: TRBJ1-4

CDR3: AWSVALGQYSGNTIY
V: TRBV30
J: TRBJ1-3

CDR3: ASSLDRGEQF
V: TRBV5-1
J: TRBJ2-1

CDR3: ASSARFQDSGNTIY
V: TRBV5-1
J: TRBJ1-3

CDR3: ASSSGLNNSPLH
V: TRBV28
J: TRBJ1-6

CDR3: ASSSRTSGVFTDTQY
V: TRBV9
J: TRBJ2-3

CDR3: ASSLEARGGYNEQF
V: TRBV11-2
J: TRBJ2-1

CDR3: ASGRQGWQPQH
V: TRBV2
J: TRBJ1-5

CDR3: ASRNRGGGNTEAF
V: TRBV6-4
J: TRBJ1-1

CDR3: ASRPPPAGGPERDTQY
V: TRBV11-2
J: TRBJ2-3